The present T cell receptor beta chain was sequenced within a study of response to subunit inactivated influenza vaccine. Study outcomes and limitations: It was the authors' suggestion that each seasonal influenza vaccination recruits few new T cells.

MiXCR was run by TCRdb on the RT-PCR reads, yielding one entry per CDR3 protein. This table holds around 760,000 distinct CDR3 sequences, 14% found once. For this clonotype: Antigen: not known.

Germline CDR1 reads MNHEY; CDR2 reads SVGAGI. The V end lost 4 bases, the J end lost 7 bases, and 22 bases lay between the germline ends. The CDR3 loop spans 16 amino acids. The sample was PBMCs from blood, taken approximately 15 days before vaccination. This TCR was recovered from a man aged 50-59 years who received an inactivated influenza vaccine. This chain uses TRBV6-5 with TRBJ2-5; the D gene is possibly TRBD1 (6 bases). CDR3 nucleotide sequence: TGTGCCAGCAGTTCTCCCCCGGGACAAGGTTTGGGGACCCAGTACTTC. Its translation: CASSSPPGQGLGTQYF.